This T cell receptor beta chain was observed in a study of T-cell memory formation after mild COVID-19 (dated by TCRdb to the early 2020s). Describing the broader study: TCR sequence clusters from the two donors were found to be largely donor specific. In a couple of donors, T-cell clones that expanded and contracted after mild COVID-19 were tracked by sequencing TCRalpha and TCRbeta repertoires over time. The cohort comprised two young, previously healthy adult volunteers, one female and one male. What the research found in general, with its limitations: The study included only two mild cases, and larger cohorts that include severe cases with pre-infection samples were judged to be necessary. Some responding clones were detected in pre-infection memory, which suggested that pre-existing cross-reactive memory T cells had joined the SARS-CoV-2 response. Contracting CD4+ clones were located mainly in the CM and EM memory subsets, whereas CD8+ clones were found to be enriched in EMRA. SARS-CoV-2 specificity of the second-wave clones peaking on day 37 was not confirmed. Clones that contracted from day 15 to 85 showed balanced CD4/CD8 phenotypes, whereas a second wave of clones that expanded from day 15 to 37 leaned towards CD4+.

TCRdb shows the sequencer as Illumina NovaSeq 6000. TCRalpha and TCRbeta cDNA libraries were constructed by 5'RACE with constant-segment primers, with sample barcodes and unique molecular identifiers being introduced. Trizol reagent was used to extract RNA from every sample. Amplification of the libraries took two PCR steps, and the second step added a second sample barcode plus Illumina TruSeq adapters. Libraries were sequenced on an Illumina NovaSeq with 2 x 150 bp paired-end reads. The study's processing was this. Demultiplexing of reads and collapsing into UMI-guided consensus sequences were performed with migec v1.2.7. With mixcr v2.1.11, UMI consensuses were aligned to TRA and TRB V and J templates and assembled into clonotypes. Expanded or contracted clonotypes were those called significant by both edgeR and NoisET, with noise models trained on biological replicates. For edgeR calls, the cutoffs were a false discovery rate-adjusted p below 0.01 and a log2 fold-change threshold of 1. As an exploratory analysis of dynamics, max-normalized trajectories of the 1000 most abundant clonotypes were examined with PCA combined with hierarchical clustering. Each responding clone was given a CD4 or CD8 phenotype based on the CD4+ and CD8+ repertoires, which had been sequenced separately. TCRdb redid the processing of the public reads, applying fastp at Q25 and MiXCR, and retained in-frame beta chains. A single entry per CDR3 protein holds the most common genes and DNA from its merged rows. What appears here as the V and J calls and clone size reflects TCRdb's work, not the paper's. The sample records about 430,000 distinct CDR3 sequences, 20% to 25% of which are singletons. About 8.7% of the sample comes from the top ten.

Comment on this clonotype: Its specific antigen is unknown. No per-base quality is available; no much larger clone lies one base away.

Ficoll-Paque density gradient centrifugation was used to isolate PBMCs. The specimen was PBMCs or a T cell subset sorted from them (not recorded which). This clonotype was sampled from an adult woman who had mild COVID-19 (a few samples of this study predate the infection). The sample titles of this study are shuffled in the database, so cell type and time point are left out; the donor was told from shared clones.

The DNA sequence follows: TGCAGTGCTAGAGAGCTAGCGGGAGGGCCGGAGACCCAGTACTTC. It encodes CSARELAGGPETQYF. This chain is built from TRBV20-1 and TRBJ2-5; 12 bases in between match TRBD2. From its cysteine to its phenylalanine, the CDR3 spans 15 amino acids. The CDR3 DNA has 45 bases and is translated from base 1. CDR1 DFQATT and CDR2 SNEGSKA are derived from the germline V gene (reference sequence). Germline trimming amounts to 0 bases on V and 5 bases on J, with 4 as the count of junction bases outside the gene matches.